What follows is one T cell receptor beta chain and its context. Its target is not known. This sample is part of a study of shared clonotypes between healthy human individuals. Study-level results: Richness estimates generally favored naive over memory subsets.

Trimming removed 1 base from V and 3 bases from J, with 13 bases in between. The CDR3 runs 15 residues. CDR1 is ENHRY, CDR2 SYGVKD, per germline. The table came from immunoSEQ multiplex PCR; TCRdb's copy has only in-frame clones and leaves some out. Of approximately 1,000,000 clones listed, around 82% were seen once; the top ten hold under 0.65%. This receptor was obtained from a man younger than 35 in good health. Some clones in this sample may be carry-over from other donors' samples. V and J are TRBV10-3 and TRBJ2-7, with no clear D. Source material: memory CD4+ T cells from PBMCs. As to subset: CD45RA-negative fraction. The CDR3 sequence is CAISEWEGEDYEQYF. The CDR3 DNA reads as TGTGCCATCAGTGAGTGGGAAGGAGAAGACTACGAGCAGTACTTC.